These 16 T cell receptor beta chains were all obtained from the same sample, sequenced in a study of blood T cell repertoires in COVID-19. TCRdb's copy holds only in-frame clones and misses some; the assay was immunoSEQ multiplex PCR. The sample holds about 160,000 clones, 87% seen once. Sequencing was done on a sample of peripheral blood. The receptors derive from a man older than 75 with acute or convalescent COVID-19.

V gene TRBV19 combines with J gene TRBJ1-1; TRBD1 agrees at 8 bases. V was pared by 6 bases and J by 7 bases, with 16 bases of the junction left unmatched. The CDR3 sequence is 16 residues long. CDR1 and CDR2 from the germline V gene are LNHDA and SQIVND (reference sequence). CDR3 residues: CASRHNRGAGISEAFF. The CDR3 nucleotides are TGTGCCAGTAGACATAACAGGGGGGCAGGGATAAGTGAAGCTTTCTTT.

The chain joins TRBV5-1 to TRBJ1-4; 7 nucleotides align to TRBD1. The V segment lost 0 bases and the J segment 8 bases; nucleotides outside the gene matches: 4. This CDR3 has 14 amino acids. Germline CDR1 is SGHRS and CDR2 is YFSETQ. CDR3 DNA sequence: TGCGCCAGCAGCTTGGACAGGGGTGGGGAAAAACTGTTTTTT. Translated: CASSLDRGGEKLFF.

The chain couples TRBV5-4 to TRBJ2-5, with D maybe TRBD2 (5 bases). This CDR3 has 16 residues. Germline V lookup: CDR1 SGHNT, CDR2 YYREEE (reference sequence). V gave up 0 bases and J gave up 0 bases, with 12 bases separating them. The CDR3 region has the DNA TGTGCCAGCAGCTTGGCCGGTGGAGGCTACCAAGAGACCCAGTACTTC. Protein sequence: CASSLAGGGYQETQYF.

The V and J genes are TRBV9 and TRBJ1-1; 11 nucleotides line up with TRBD1. The trim removed 4 bases at V and 4 bases at J, leaving 9 bases unmatched. Looked up from germline, CDR1 is SGDLS and CDR2 is YYNGEE. The CDR3 is made up of 16 amino acids. In DNA form, the CDR3 reads TGTGCCAGCAGCCCCCCCCGGGGGACAGGGGGCACTGAAGCTTTCTTT. It translates to CASSPPRGTGGTEAFF. The full variable domain, its missing parts supplied by reference TRBV9 and TRBJ1-1, is DSGVTQTPKHLITATGQRVTLRCSPRSGDLSVYWYQQSLDQGLQFLIQYYNGEERAKGNILERFSAQQFPDLHSELNLSSLELGDSALYFCASSPPRGTGGTEAFFGQGTRLTVV.

V and J are TRBV7-2 and TRBJ1-5, with a weak D call TRBD1 (5 bases). This CDR3 spans 14 amino acids. CDR1 is SGHTA, CDR2 FQGNSA, per germline. The V end was cut by 1 base, the J end by 7 bases, with 11 bases between. The CDR3 protein is CASSLVPGPQPQHF. The DNA for the CDR3 is TGTGCCAGCAGCTTAGTTCCAGGGCCGCAGCCCCAGCATTTT.

The V call is TRBV27, the J call TRBJ2-1, with D possibly being TRBD1 (6 bases). This CDR3 spans 13 amino acids. Trimming stripped 3 bases from V and 6 bases from J, with 9 bases between. Germline loops: CDR1 MNHEY, CDR2 SMNVEV (reference sequence). In DNA, the CDR3 is TGTGCCAGCAGTTTCTGGGGGCCCAATGAGCAGTTCTTC. Translating gives CASSFWGPNEQFF.

The chain links TRBV19 to TRBJ1-5; no reliable D call. Trimming removed 5 bases from V and 4 bases from J, with 12 bases in between. Germline assignment: CDR1 LNHDA and CDR2 SQIVND (reference sequence). There are 14 residues in the CDR3. The CDR3 region is CASSAVSRNQPQHF. For the CDR3, the DNA is TGTGCCAGTAGTGCGGTGTCTCGGAATCAGCCCCAGCATTTT.

On this clone itself: This specimen includes other DNA sequences encoding the same CDR3. This sequence joins TRBV19 and TRBJ2-2, with 9 bases that match TRBD1. V gave up 6 bases and J gave up 2 bases; unmatched junction bases: 1. CDR1 LNHDA and CDR2 SQIVND come from the germline V gene (reference sequence). The CDR3 spans 14 residues. CDR3 loop: CASRDRGNTGELFF. The CDR3 bases are TGTGCCAGTAGGGACAGGGGTAACACCGGGGAGCTGTTTTTT.

This chain joins TRBV5-8 and TRBJ1-6; D is undetermined. Trimming left V 4 bases short and J 9 bases short, with 20 bases between. CDR3 length: 16 amino acids. Per the germline V gene, CDR1 is SGHTS and CDR2 is YDEGEE. CDR3 amino acids: CASSPGRLEGASPLHF. CDR3 bases: TGTGCCAGCAGCCCTGGGAGGTTAGAGGGAGCTTCACCCCTCCACTTT.

This rearrangement joins TRBV9 to TRBJ1-2; D remains unclear. Trimming removed 3 bases from V and 0 bases from J, with 9 bases in between. Germline V gives CDR1 SGDLS, CDR2 YYNGEE. CDR3 length equals 14 residues. Here the CDR3 DNA reads TGTGCCAGCAGCGATGGCAGGACTAACTATGGCTACACCTTC. Amino acids: CASSDGRTNYGYTF. Looking up the rest from reference TRBV9 and TRBJ1-2 gives the full variable domain: DSGVTQTPKHLITATGQRVTLRCSPRSGDLSVYWYQQSLDQGLQFLIQYYNGEERAKGNILERFSAQQFPDLHSELNLSSLELGDSALYFCASSDGRTNYGYTFGSGTRLTVV.

The rearrangement uses TRBV7-9 and TRBJ1-4; D gene uncertain. V lost 2 bases to trimming and J lost 4 bases, with 11 bases between them. The germline CDR1 and CDR2 sequences are SEHNR and FQNEAQ (reference sequence). This CDR3 region has 15 residues. Here the CDR3 reads CASSLYDTVNEKLFF. The CDR3 DNA is TGTGCCAGCAGCTTATACGATACAGTTAATGAAAAACTGTTTTTT. The full variable domain, with the rest looked up from reference TRBV7-9 and TRBJ1-4, is DTGVSQNPRHKITKRGQNVTFRCDPISEHNRLYWYRQTLGQGPEFLTYFQNEAQLEKSRLLSDRFSAERPKGSFSTLEIQRTEQGDSAMYLCASSLYDTVNEKLFFGSGTQLSVL.

This rearrangement joins TRBV7-9 to TRBJ1-4; 12 bases agree with TRBD1. The CDR3 consists of 16 residues. Germline V gives CDR1 SEHNR, CDR2 FQNEAQ (reference sequence). J lost 3 bases, V lost 6 bases, and 5 bases had no gene match. The CDR3 region has the DNA TGTGCCAGCAGACCGGGACAGGGGGCGGCTAATGAAAAACTGTTTTTT. It encodes CASRPGQGAANEKLFF.

This chain links TRBV7-6 with TRBJ2-7, with a tentative D call TRBD1 (6 bases). Deletions cut 3 bases from V and 0 bases from J, with 12 bases between. The length of the CDR3 is 15 residues. From germline, CDR1 is SGHVS and CDR2 FNYEAQ. The CDR3 loop is CASSLRTGSSYEQYF. DNA for the CDR3: TGTGCCAGCAGCTTGAGAACAGGGAGCTCCTACGAGCAGTACTTC.

V usage is TRBV2 and J usage is TRBJ1-2, with D perhaps matching TRBD1 (5 bases). This CDR3 comprises 14 residues. Germline V gives CDR1 SNHLY, CDR2 FYNNEI. V was cut by 2 bases and J by 5 bases, with 12 bases left in between. This chain's CDR3 is CASSETGQRYGYTF. CDR3 sequence (DNA): TGTGCCAGCAGTGAAACAGGACAACGATATGGCTACACCTTC. Supplemented by reference TRBV2 and TRBJ1-2, the full variable domain reads EPEVTQTPSHQVTQMGQEVILRCVPISNHLYFYWYRQILGQKVEFLVSFYNNEISEKSEIFDDQFSVERPDGSNFTLKIRSTKLEDSAMYFCASSETGQRYGYTFGSGTRLTVV.

The CDR3 spells CASSPWTGGAKETQYF. The DNA of the CDR3 is TGTGCCAGCAGCCCATGGACAGGGGGCGCGAAAGAGACCCAGTACTTC. The chain has TRBV11-2 and TRBJ2-5; 11 positions match TRBD1. Germline loops: CDR1 SGHAT, CDR2 FQNNGV. Trimming removed 5 bases from V and 3 bases from J; junction bases left unmatched: 8. The CDR3 is 16 amino acids.

The CDR3, as DNA: TGCGCCAGCAGCCTCCAGAGCGGGGGAGTCGACGAGACCCAGTACTTC. It encodes CASSLQSGGVDETQYF. The chain uses TRBV5-1 and TRBJ2-5, with 8 nucleotides matching TRBD2. CDR3 length equals 16 residues. Germline CDR1 and CDR2: SGHRS and YFSETQ. V gave up 4 bases and J gave up 5 bases; unmatched junction bases: 13. Full variable domain (remainder filled in from reference TRBV5-1 and TRBJ2-5): KAGVTQTPRYLIKTRGQQVTLSCSPISGHRSVSWYQQTPGQGLQFLFEYFSETQRNKGNFPGRFSGRQFSNSRSEMNVSTLELGDSALYLCASSLQSGGVDETQYFGPGTRLLVL.